This T cell receptor beta chain was retrieved from a study of beta chain features in type 1 diabetes. About the research overall: Cell yields, gender and age were similar in healthy donors and patients. Study findings and constraints: VDJ junctions from type 1 diabetes patients carried fewer insertions and larger deletions.

The isolated RNA, all of it, was reverse transcribed, so expressed TCRB transcripts were what got sequenced. The repertoire was sequenced with immunoSEQ multiplex PCR; TCRdb's copy has only in-frame clones and lacks some. The table includes approximately 110,000 clones, about two fifths detected once. Of note for this clone: Antigen: not known.

Sorted CD4+ subsets: naive, central memory, regulatory, stem cell-like memory (CD45RO/CCR7/CD25/CD127/CD95/CD27 panel). CDR1 SQVTM and CDR2 ANQGSEA come from the germline V gene. Trimming removed 7 bases from V and 15 bases from J; junction bases left unmatched: 11. The CDR3 covers 13 residues. What was sequenced was stem cell memory CD4+ T cells from blood. The chain has TRBV29-1 and TRBJ2-1; 14 nucleotides align to TRBD2. The TCR originated in a woman aged 18-29 years in good health. In nucleotides, the CDR3 is TGCAGCGCCGGGGGACTAGCGGGGGTTCGGCGGTTCTTC. This sequence encodes CSAGGLAGVRRFF.